What follows is one T cell receptor (beta chain) and its context. CDR3 size: 18 residues. V lost 2 bases and J lost 4; bases outside the gene matches: 9. CDR1 and CDR2 from the germline V gene are PRHDT and FYEKMQ (reference sequence). This sample is part of a study of blood T cell repertoires in COVID-19. Sequencing was performed with immunoSEQ multiplex PCR; in TCRdb, only in-frame clones are kept and a portion is missing. Of approximately 140,000 clones listed, around 89% are singletons. The sequence was collected from a man between 18 and 29 years old with COVID-19, enrolled during active disease. The sequenced sample was peripheral blood. The chain recombines TRBV13 with TRBJ2-1, with 12 bases lining up with TRBD2. CDR3 DNA sequence: TGTGCCAGCAGCTTAAGACCAGGACTAGCGGGACAATACAATGAGCAGTTCTTC. This encodes CASSLRPGLAGQYNEQFF. Drawing the rest from reference TRBV13 and TRBJ2-1, the complete variable domain is AAGVIQSPRHLIKEKRETATLKCYPIPRHDTVYWYQQGPGQDPQFLISFYEKMQSDKGSIPDRFSAQQFSDYHSELNMSSLELGDSALYFCASSLRPGLAGQYNEQFFGPGTRLTVL.